Each of the 23 T cell receptor beta chains below was sequenced from the same sample in a study of T-cell reconstitution after alpha-beta-depleted transplantation in children. Construction of the TCRbeta library involved unique molecular identifiers. In TCRdb, the PCR reads were re-called with MiXCR into one record per CDR3 protein. The sample has some 81,000 distinct CDR3 sequences, 13% to 15% seen once. Sequenced material: PBMCs, mostly from graft donor cells, taken 180 days after TCRalphabeta/CD19-depleted stem cell transplant. These receptors came from a male patient between 2 and 15 years old who had a stem cell transplant for acute lymphoblastic leukemia, so the T cells may come from the graft donor.

This rearrangement joins TRBV7-9 to TRBJ1-2; 9 bases align to TRBD1. The CDR3 is 15 residues long. Losses at the gene ends were 6 bases for V and 1 base for J; bases not matched to a gene: 6. From germline, CDR1 is SEHNR and CDR2 FQNEAQ (reference sequence). The CDR3: CASRAGTGLNYGYTF. For the CDR3, the DNA is TGTGCCAGCAGGGCCGGGACAGGGCTTAACTATGGCTACACCTTC.

At least ten counts were recorded for this clonotype. The chain recombines TRBV10-3 with TRBJ2-7; D assignment may be TRBD1 or TRBD2 (5 bases each). Germline values: CDR1 ENHRY, CDR2 SYGVKD. There are 10 residues in the CDR3. With 10 bases removed from V and 4 bases from J, the gap between germline ends came to 8 bases. The DNA for the CDR3 is TGTGCCACCAGGGAGTACGAGCAGTACTTC. This translates into CATREYEQYF.

This clonotype was counted between two and nine times. The rearrangement uses TRBV5-1 and TRBJ2-7; TRBD2 matches 11 bases. The germline gives CDR1 SGHRS, CDR2 YFSETQ. The V and J ends lost 4 bases and 5 bases, in that order; junction bases with no gene match: 5. The CDR3 spans 14 residues. The CDR3 DNA sequence: TGCGCCAGCAGCCCAACTAGCGGGAGTAACGAGCAGTACTTC. As protein: CASSPTSGSNEQYF.

V and J are TRBV20-1 and TRBJ1-6; D is perhaps TRBD1 (5 bases). With 3 bases removed from V and 6 bases from J, the gap between germline ends came to 9 bases. From germline, CDR1 is DFQATT and CDR2 SNEGSKA (reference sequence). CDR3 length: 13 residues. Written as DNA, the CDR3 is TGCAGTGCTAGGGGGGGGGTTAATTCACCCCTCCACTTT. Its translation: CSARGGVNSPLHF.

Only one count was recorded for this clonotype. The CDR3 bases are TGCGCCAGCAGCTCGACTAGCCCGGAGACCCAGTACTTC. Translation gives CASSSTSPETQYF. This sequence joins TRBV5-1 and TRBJ2-5, with TRBD2 matching 7 bases. The length of the CDR3 is 13 residues. V gave up 3 bases and J gave up 5 bases; unmatched junction bases: 4. Germline V gives CDR1 SGHRS, CDR2 YFSETQ.

The rearrangement uses TRBV5-1 and TRBJ1-1, with TRBD1 identical over 7 bases. Germline CDR1 and CDR2: SGHRS and YFSETQ. J gave up 3 bases and V 3 bases, and 8 bases lay outside the gene matches. This CDR3 contains 15 residues. CDR3 protein: CASSYDPDRDTEAFF. The CDR3 coding sequence is TGCGCCAGCAGCTACGACCCCGACAGGGACACTGAAGCTTTCTTT.

The genes are TRBV20-1 and TRBJ2-7, with 7 bases matching TRBD2. The ends lost 5 bases at V and 6 bases at J; junction bases unmatched: 10. CDR1 and CDR2 (germline): DFQATT, SNEGSKA (reference sequence). The CDR3 is made up of 13 amino acids. The CDR3 sequence: CSAGGSKGLEQYF. CDR3 DNA sequence: TGCAGTGCTGGCGGGAGCAAAGGACTCGAGCAGTACTTC.

J is TRBJ2-1 and V is TRBV12-3 or TRBV12-4; 13 bases are a match to TRBD2. The junction had 4 bases not matched to a gene; V was cut back by 3 bases and J by 8 bases. The CDR3 length is 15 residues. CDR3 coding DNA: TGTGCCAGCAGTTTCCGGACTAGCGGGAGAGATGAGCAGTTCTTC. It yields the protein CASSFRTSGRDEQFF.

As concerns this clonotype: The CDR3 ends on some other residue instead of the conserved phenylalanine or tryptophan, so this is likely a read error. The chain employs TRBV10-3 and TRBJ2-7, with 11 bases identical to TRBD2. Unmatched junction bases numbered 13, after V lost 0 bases and J lost 3 bases. This CDR3 has 19 residues. Germline loops: CDR1 ENHRY, CDR2 SYGVKD. In DNA, the CDR3 is TGTGCCATCAGTGAGTCTAGCGGGAGGGCCCAGGATCGAAACTACGAGCAGTACTTG. It yields the protein CAISESSGRAQDRNYEQYL.

This clonotype was counted between two and nine times. The junction and the germline gene differ at one end; a read error may be behind it. The rearrangement links TRBV29-1 to TRBJ2-4; D unresolved. CDR3 length: 11 amino acids. The germline V gene encodes CDR1 SQVTM and CDR2 ANQGSEA. DNA of the CDR3: TGCAGCGTTGAAGCCGAAAACATTCAGTACTTC. Translated, it gives CSVEAENIQYF.

This clonotype was detected only a few times. The V and J genes are TRBV28 and TRBJ1-5; D gene uncertain. In germline, CDR1 is MDHEN, CDR2 SYDVKM. This CDR3 has 15 amino acids. V lost 8 bases and J 6 bases, leaving 20 bases between the germline ends. In DNA, the CDR3 is TGTGCCAGCCGCGAAGCGGGATTAGCCCCTCAGCCCCAGCATTTT. Translation gives CASREAGLAPQPQHF.

The chain employs TRBV25-1 and TRBJ1-2; no definite D call. CDR1 is MGHDK, CDR2 SYGVNS, per germline. CDR3 size: 15 residues. V lost 1 base and J lost 0, with 9 bases in between. Written as DNA, the CDR3 is TGTGCCAGCAGTGAATCTATGATGGCTAACTATGGCTACACCTTC. It codes for CASSESMMANYGYTF.

This clonotype was detected only a few times. The V call is TRBV11-2, the J call TRBJ1-5, with 9 bases matching TRBD1. V gave up 3 bases and J gave up 4 bases; unmatched junction bases: 1. Germline V gene sequence: CDR1 SGHAT, CDR2 FQNNGV. This CDR3 is 14 amino acids long. CDR3 amino acids: CASSFGTGNQPQHF. Here the CDR3 DNA reads TGTGCCAGCAGCTTCGGGACAGGGAATCAGCCCCAGCATTTT. The full variable domain, rest sourced from reference TRBV11-2 and TRBJ1-5, is EAGVAQSPRYKIIEKRQSVAFWCNPISGHATLYWYQQILGQGPKLLIQFQNNGVVDDSQLPKDRFSAERLKGVDSTLKIQPAKLEDSAVYLCASSFGTGNQPQHFGDGTRLSIL.

The chain couples TRBV6-1 to TRBJ1-2; 7 nucleotides match TRBD1. CDR3 length: 14 amino acids. Trimming at V came to 6 bases and at J to 0 bases, leaving 4 bases not matched to a gene. CDR1 MNHNS and CDR2 SASEGT come from the germline V gene. The CDR3 spells CASSPGGSNYGYTF. The CDR3 DNA follows: TGTGCCAGCAGCCCAGGGGGTTCTAACTATGGCTACACCTTC.

The sample holds many counts of this clonotype. The chain carries TRBV12-3 or TRBV12-4 and TRBJ1-2, with D tentatively TRBD1 (6 bases). V was shortened by 6 bases and J by 8 bases, with 16 bases between the two germline ends. This CDR3 has 13 residues. For the CDR3, the DNA is TGTGCCAGCAGCCCGTATGTAGGGGGAGGCTACACCTTC. This translates into CASSPYVGGGYTF.

This chain connects TRBV7-8 to TRBJ2-5, with 12 bases identical to TRBD1. Germline V gives CDR1 SGHVS, CDR2 FQNEAQ. The CDR3 covers 14 residues. V gave up 4 bases and J gave up 5 bases; unmatched junction bases: 2. The CDR3 DNA sequence: TGTGCCAGCAGCTGGGACAGGGGGCGCGAGACCCAGTACTTC. Protein: CASSWDRGRETQYF.

The CDR3 sequence is CASSFRTPKTDTQYF. CDR3 coding DNA: TGTGCCAGCAGCTTCAGGACTCCGAAGACAGATACGCAGTATTTT. This chain connects TRBV3-1 to TRBJ2-3; tentative D call: TRBD2 (5 bases). Germline V lookup: CDR1 LGHDT, CDR2 YNNKEL (reference sequence). The CDR3 extends over 15 amino acids. Trimming took 5 bases from V and 3 from J, leaving 15 bases between them.

The chain joins TRBV28 to TRBJ1-5, with D unresolved. V dropped 3 bases and J dropped 4 bases, with 7 bases sitting between them. Germline lookup yields CDR1 MDHEN and CDR2 SYDVKM. The length of the CDR3 is 13 residues. The CDR3 loop is CASSFVTNQPQHF. The CDR3 DNA reads TGTGCCAGCAGTTTCGTGACAAATCAGCCCCAGCATTTT. Full variable domain (missing parts from reference TRBV28 and TRBJ1-5): DVKVTQSSRYLVKRTGEKVFLECVQDMDHENMFWYRQDPGLGLRLIYFSYDVKMKEKGDIPEGYSVSREKKERFSLILESASTNQTSMYLCASSFVTNQPQHFGDGTRLSIL.

The chain links TRBV5-1 to TRBJ1-5; D not resolved. The CDR3 spans 13 residues. Trimming cost V 3 bases and J 1 base, with 5 bases left between them. CDR1 and CDR2 (germline): SGHRS, YFSETQ. The CDR3 sequence is CASSWTSNQPQHF. For the CDR3, the DNA is TGCGCCAGCAGCTGGACGAGCAATCAGCCCCAGCATTTT.

This clonotype has a handful of counts. J is TRBJ1-5 and V is TRBV28; D is unclear. The length of the CDR3 is 12 residues. V was pared by 3 bases and J by 2 bases, with 2 bases between. Germline CDR1 is MDHEN and CDR2 is SYDVKM. The CDR3 nucleotides read TGTGCCAGCAGTTTTGGCAATCAGCCCCAGCATTTT. Amino acids: CASSFGNQPQHF. Full variable domain (missing parts from reference TRBV28 and TRBJ1-5): DVKVTQSSRYLVKRTGEKVFLECVQDMDHENMFWYRQDPGLGLRLIYFSYDVKMKEKGDIPEGYSVSREKKERFSLILESASTNQTSMYLCASSFGNQPQHFGDGTRLSIL.

The chain recombines TRBV28 with TRBJ2-3, with a tentative D call TRBD1 (5 bases). The ends were cut back, 10 bases at V and 2 bases at J, with 16 bases in the middle. Germline CDR1 MDHEN, CDR2 SYDVKM. The CDR3 sequence is 14 residues long. CDR3: CATKGATLTDTQYF. CDR3 nucleotide sequence: TGTGCCACCAAAGGGGCAACCCTCACAGATACGCAGTATTTT. Looking up the rest from reference TRBV28 and TRBJ2-3 gives the full variable domain: DVKVTQSSRYLVKRTGEKVFLECVQDMDHENMFWYRQDPGLGLRLIYFSYDVKMKEKGDIPEGYSVSREKKERFSLILESASTNQTSMYLCATKGATLTDTQYFGPGTRLTVL.

In its sample, this clonotype was seen a few times. The chain has TRBV7-6 and TRBJ1-2; D uncertain. The CDR3 runs 15 residues. The V gene lost 2 bases and the J gene lost 4 bases, with 14 bases spanning the gap. CDR1 and CDR2 from the germline V gene are SGHVS and FNYEAQ. This CDR3 is CASSLSAQKGYGYTF. For the CDR3, the DNA is TGTGCCAGCAGCTTAAGCGCCCAAAAGGGCTATGGCTACACCTTC.

The rearrangement uses TRBV20-1 and TRBJ1-5; D is possibly TRBD1 (5 bases). This CDR3 contains 16 residues. V was trimmed by 6 bases and J by 1 base, leaving 19 bases between them. The V gene's germline CDR1 is DFQATT and CDR2 SNEGSKA (reference sequence). The CDR3 bases are TGCAGTGCGATTAAGGGGCAGGTGGGGAGCAATCAGCCCCAGCATTTT. Translated, it gives CSAIKGQVGSNQPQHF.